This T cell receptor beta chain was documented in a study of T cell responses to AZD1222 COVID-19 vaccine. Points from the study as a whole: Clonal diversity was possibly underestimated, and the donors were mostly white British, with more females. CD4 TCRs associated with vaccination spanned spike, dominating at 160-218 and 743-854.

Method: immunoSEQ multiplex PCR; TCRdb's copy keeps in-frame clones and lacks some. The table includes some 110,000 clones, about 92% detected once. As regards this clone: Its specificity is not known.

Trimming took 5 bases from V and 3 from J, leaving 5 bases between them. The CDR3 runs 12 residues. From germline, CDR1 is SGHNT and CDR2 YENEEA. The chain carries TRBV11-3 and TRBJ1-3, with a tentative D call TRBD1 (5 bases). This receptor was taken from an adult in good health. The specimen was peripheral blood, collected on day 0 of AZD1222 vaccination. The chain's CDR3 is CASSGGGNTIYF. The CDR3 nucleotides read TGTGCCAGCAGCGGGGGTGGAAACACCATATATTTT.